Following are 2 T cell receptor beta chains from one sample sequenced in a study of T cell repertoires in cytomegalovirus infection. No antigen is known for these receptors. TCRdb processed the reads anew with MiXCR; each CDR3 protein has one entry. The sample lists around 77,000 distinct CDR3 sequences, 20% to 25% occurring once. Sequencing was performed on CD8+ T cells from cultured PBMCs, taken from culture after CMV antigen stimulation. The receptors stem from a human donor in good health (CMV status not recorded). Some clones in this sample may be carry-over from other donors' samples.

By share, this clonotype ranks as medium-sized. The rearrangement joins TRBV7-8 to TRBJ1-5; 8 bases agree with TRBD1. The trim removed 7 bases at V and 6 bases at J, leaving 11 bases unmatched. The CDR3 sequence is 15 residues long. The germline CDR1 and CDR2 sequences are SGHVS and FQNEAQ. The CDR3 DNA follows: TGTGCCAGCACCCAAGACAGGGGCCCGAGTCAGCCCCAGCATTTT. Protein: CASTQDRGPSQPQHF.

The V call is TRBV11-1, the J call TRBJ2-7; 12 bases line up with TRBD1. The J segment lost 2 bases and the V segment lost 2 bases, leaving 7 bases of the junction unmatched. CDR1 is SGHAT and CDR2 is FQDESV in the germline V gene (reference sequence). The CDR3 is 17 amino acids. CDR3 in DNA: TGTGCCAGCAGCTTACACCGCGGGACAGGGGGCACCTACGAGCAGTACTTC. Protein sequence: CASSLHRGTGGTYEQYF.